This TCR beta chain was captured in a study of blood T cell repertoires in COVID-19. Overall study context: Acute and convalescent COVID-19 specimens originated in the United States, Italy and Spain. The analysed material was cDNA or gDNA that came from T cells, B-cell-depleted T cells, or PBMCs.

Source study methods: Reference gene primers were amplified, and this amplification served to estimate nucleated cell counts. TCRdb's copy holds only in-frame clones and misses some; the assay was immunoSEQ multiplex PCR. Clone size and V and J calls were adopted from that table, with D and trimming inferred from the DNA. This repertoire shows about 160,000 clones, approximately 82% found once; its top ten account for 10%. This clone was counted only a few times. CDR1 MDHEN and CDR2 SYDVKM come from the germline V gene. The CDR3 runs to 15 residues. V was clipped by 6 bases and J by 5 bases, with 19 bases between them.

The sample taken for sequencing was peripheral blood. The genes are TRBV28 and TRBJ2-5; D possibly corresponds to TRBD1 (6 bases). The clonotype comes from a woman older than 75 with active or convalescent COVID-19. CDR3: CASSPHLQGRETQYF. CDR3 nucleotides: TGTGCCAGCAGCCCACATTTACAGGGCCGGGAGACCCAGTACTTC.